The 2 T cell receptor beta chains in this list originate from one sample, sequenced in a study of T-cell memory formation after mild COVID-19. In TCRdb, the 5' RACE reads were re-called with MiXCR into one record per CDR3 protein. This table holds 400,000 to 550,000 distinct CDR3 sequences, about 23% found once. What was sequenced was PBMCs or a T cell subset sorted from them (not recorded which). The source of these receptors is an adult woman who had mild COVID-19 (a few samples of this study predate the infection). Cell type and time point are not known.

At least ten counts were recorded for this clonotype. This rearrangement joins TRBV6-5 to TRBJ2-7; 8 nucleotides line up with TRBD2. The length of the CDR3 is 14 residues. The V gene end was trimmed by 6 bases and the J gene end by 5 bases; junction bases not matched to a gene: 9. Germline V CDR1 and CDR2: MNHEY, SVGAGI. The CDR3: CASSPAGDVNEQYF. The CDR3, as DNA: TGTGCCAGCAGCCCAGCGGGAGATGTCAACGAGCAGTACTTC.

This chain uses TRBV6-6 with TRBJ2-5, with D unclear. Germline V gene sequence: CDR1 MNHNY, CDR2 SVGAGI (reference sequence). V was cut by 0 bases and J by 2 bases, with 10 bases left in between. This CDR3 has 15 amino acids. CDR3 DNA sequence: TGTGCCAGCAGTTACTCCGTGCTAGGACAAGAGACCCAGTACTTC. The encoded protein is CASSYSVLGQETQYF.